The 10 T cell receptor beta chains listed next were all sequenced from one sample in a study of blood T cell repertoires in COVID-19. Clones were read by immunoSEQ multiplex PCR, and TCRdb kept only the in-frame ones, dropping some. The sample carries 85,000 to 90,000 clones, about 87% recorded once. Material: peripheral blood. These receptors all stem from a human donor in a cohort sampled during active COVID-19.

This chain uses TRBV15 with TRBJ2-7; D not certain. This CDR3 is built from 13 residues. Per germline, CDR1 LNHNV and CDR2 YYDKDF (reference sequence). Trimming removed 5 bases from V and 2 bases from J, with 10 bases in between. Written as DNA, the CDR3 is TGTGCCACCAGCGAGCTAGACCCCTACGAGCAGTACTTC. Its translation: CATSELDPYEQYF.

The V call is TRBV28, the J call TRBJ2-3; D possibly corresponds to TRBD1 (5 bases). The V and J ends lost 4 bases and 2 bases respectively, with 10 bases between them. Germline loops: CDR1 MDHEN, CDR2 SYDVKM. There are 14 residues in the CDR3. The CDR3 DNA is TGTGCCAGCAGTTCCCAGGGTCACACAGATACGCAGTATTTT. As protein: CASSSQGHTDTQYF. Variable domain in full (rest from reference TRBV28 and TRBJ2-3): DVKVTQSSRYLVKRTGEKVFLECVQDMDHENMFWYRQDPGLGLRLIYFSYDVKMKEKGDIPEGYSVSREKKERFSLILESASTNQTSMYLCASSSQGHTDTQYFGPGTRLTVL.

The V call is TRBV27, the J call TRBJ1-2, with D perhaps TRBD1 (6 bases). Looked up from germline, CDR1 is MNHEY and CDR2 is SMNVEV (reference sequence). V gave up 5 bases and J gave up 5 bases, with 15 bases separating them. The CDR3 is 14 residues long. Here the CDR3 reads CASSPDKGGYGYTF. DNA of the CDR3: TGTGCCAGCAGTCCTGACAAAGGGGGATATGGCTACACCTTC.

The V call is TRBV3-1 (or the pseudogene TRBV3-2), the J call TRBJ1-1, with TRBD1 matching 7 bases. Germline V gives CDR1 LGHDT, CDR2 YNNKEL (reference sequence). V was pared by 3 bases and J by 5 bases, with 6 bases of the junction left unmatched. CDR3 length: 14 amino acids. CDR3 coding DNA: TGTGCCAGCAGCCACCCCTCAGGGGGGACTGAAGCTTTCTTT. Encoded protein: CASSHPSGGTEAFF.

The CDR3 coding sequence is TGTGCCAGCAGTTACCACAGGGGACGAACTGAAGCTTTCTTT. Encoded protein: CASSYHRGRTEAFF. The chain couples TRBV6-2 or TRBV6-3 to TRBJ1-1; 7 nucleotides agree with TRBD1. In germline, CDR1 is MNHEY, CDR2 SVGEGT. V was pared by 2 bases and J by 5 bases, with 5 bases of the junction left unmatched. This CDR3 region has 14 residues.

The rearrangement links TRBV10-2 to TRBJ2-1; the match to TRBD2 covers 12 bases. The V and J ends lost 7 bases and 7 bases, in that order; junction bases with no gene match: 8. The germline gives CDR1 WSHSY, CDR2 SAAADI. There are 15 residues in the CDR3. Here the CDR3 reads CASTTASGRANEQFF. CDR3 in DNA: TGCGCCAGCACTACAGCTAGCGGGAGGGCTAATGAGCAGTTCTTC.

This sequence joins TRBV7-6 and TRBJ2-5; TRBD1 aligns across 7 bases. The trim removed 2 bases at V and 0 bases at J, leaving 3 bases unmatched. The CDR3 covers 15 residues. Germline V gene lookup returns CDR1 SGHVS and CDR2 FNYEAQ. CDR3 sequence: CASSLRDRDQETQYF. CDR3 bases: TGTGCCAGCAGCTTACGCGACAGGGACCAAGAGACCCAGTACTTC.

The V call is TRBV12-5, the J call TRBJ2-5, with 14 bases aligning to TRBD2. V lost 3 bases to trimming and J lost 1 base; unmatched junction nucleotides: 1. This CDR3 comprises 16 residues. Looked up from germline, CDR1 is LGHNT and CDR2 is FRNRAP. CDR3 bases: TGTGCTAGTGGTTTAGGACTAGCGGGAGGCCAAGAGACCCAGTACTTC. Translation: CASGLGLAGGQETQYF.

The chain employs TRBV19 and TRBJ1-1; D gene ambiguous. Germline loops: CDR1 LNHDA, CDR2 SQIVND (reference sequence). CDR3 length: 13 residues. V shed 5 bases and J shed 3 bases, with 10 bases lying between them. The CDR3 coding sequence is TGTGCCAGTAGTCAAACTAGGGACACTGAAGCTTTCTTT. Encoded protein: CASSQTRDTEAFF. The full variable domain, its missing parts supplied by reference TRBV19 and TRBJ1-1, is DGGITQSPKYLFRKEGQNVTLSCEQNLNHDAMYWYRQDPGQGLRLIYYSQIVNDFQKGDIAEGYSVSREKKESFPLTVTSAQKNPTAFYLCASSQTRDTEAFFGQGTRLTVV.

The chain employs TRBV28 and TRBJ1-2, with D perhaps matching TRBD1 (5 bases). The ends were cut back, 4 bases at V and 5 bases at J, with 14 bases in the middle. Germline V CDR1 and CDR2: MDHEN, SYDVKM. The CDR3 has 14 residues. CDR3 sequence: CASSSEGEGYGYTF. In DNA form, the CDR3 reads TGTGCCAGCAGTTCCGAAGGGGAAGGGTATGGCTACACCTTC.